The 10 T cell receptor beta chains given below trace back to one sample, sequenced in a study of T cell responses to AZD1222 COVID-19 vaccine. Only in-frame clones appear in the TCRdb table, and some are missing; sequencing was by immunoSEQ multiplex PCR. The sample lists 96,000 or so clones; 85% to 90% were seen once. This material consisted of peripheral blood, taken on day 0 of AZD1222 vaccination. The receptors here all came from an adult in good health.

V is TRBV24-1 and J is TRBJ2-1; either TRBD1 or TRBD2 may fit D (5 bases each). The V gene's germline CDR1 is KGHDR and CDR2 SFDVKD. The V end lost 5 bases, the J end lost 7 bases, and 8 bases lay between the germline ends. The CDR3 has 12 amino acids. The CDR3 here is CATSAWGNEQFF. Here the CDR3 DNA reads TGTGCCACCAGTGCATGGGGGAATGAGCAGTTCTTC.

The chain has TRBV3-1 (or the pseudogene TRBV3-2) and TRBJ2-7; 7 bases are a match to TRBD1. V shed 2 bases and J 2 bases; nucleotides not matched to a gene: 21. This CDR3 has 20 amino acids. The germline V gene has CDR1 LGHDT and CDR2 YNNKEL (reference sequence). The CDR3 reads CASSQTQTRITGVIPYEQYF. The CDR3, as DNA: TGTGCCAGCAGCCAAACACAAACGCGGATCACAGGGGTGATTCCCTACGAGCAGTACTTC.

CDR3 loop: CAGGGGGSYEQYF. In DNA form, the CDR3 reads TGTGCCGGAGGAGGTGGCGGGTCCTACGAGCAGTACTTC. The rearrangement uses TRBV7-9 and TRBJ2-7; D is possibly TRBD2 (5 bases). The CDR3 loop spans 13 amino acids. Germline CDR1 and CDR2: SEHNR and FQNEAQ (reference sequence). The ends were cut back, 11 bases at V and 1 base at J, with 15 bases in the middle. The full variable domain, its missing parts supplied by reference TRBV7-9 and TRBJ2-7, is DTGVSQNPRHKITKRGQNVTFRCDPISEHNRLYWYRQTLGQGPEFLTYFQNEAQLEKSRLLSDRFSAERPKGSFSTLEIQRTEQGDSAMYLCAGGGGGSYEQYFGPGTRLTVT.

The genes are TRBV18 and TRBJ1-1, with D possibly matching TRBD1 (5 bases). Germline loops: CDR1 KGHSH, CDR2 LQKENI. Trimming took 3 bases from V and 3 from J, leaving 11 bases between them. The CDR3 spans 14 residues. CDR3 DNA sequence: TGTGCCAGCTCACCTGGGGACGGATACACTGAAGCTTTCTTT. It yields the protein CASSPGDGYTEAFF.

V is TRBV28 and J is TRBJ2-7; either TRBD1 or TRBD2 may supply D (5 bases each). This CDR3 region has 12 residues. Germline assignment: CDR1 MDHEN and CDR2 SYDVKM. V dropped 7 bases and J dropped 7 bases, with 14 bases sitting between them. In DNA form, the CDR3 reads TGTGCCAGCACCCCGGGGCGGCGAGAGCAGTACTTC. It is translated as CASTPGRREQYF.

This chain connects TRBV5-1 to TRBJ2-7, with D possibly being TRBD2 (5 bases). Trimming took off 4 bases at V and 7 bases at J, with 18 bases between the two ends. The CDR3 consists of 14 residues. Germline loops: CDR1 SGHRS, CDR2 YFSETQ. The CDR3 sequence is CASSVLTNSGEQYF. The CDR3 DNA is TGCGCCAGCAGCGTCCTAACTAACTCGGGGGAGCAGTACTTC.

J is TRBJ2-7 and V is TRBV6-2 or TRBV6-3, with TRBD2 as a possible D gene (5 bases). The ends were cut back, 2 bases at V and 4 bases at J, with 9 bases in the middle. Germline V gene sequence: CDR1 MNHEY, CDR2 SVGEGT. The CDR3 has 13 residues. The CDR3 loop reads CASSYLAGYEQYF. The DNA of the CDR3 is TGTGCCAGCAGTTACCTAGCAGGATACGAGCAGTACTTC.

In this sample, this clone turned up once. V and J are TRBV7-2 and TRBJ1-5; possible D gene TRBD1, 6 bases. This CDR3 spans 15 amino acids. Trimming took 5 bases from V and 7 from J, leaving 18 bases between them. Germline CDR1 is SGHTA and CDR2 is FQGNSA. CDR3 in amino acids: CASSPPGGREQPQHF. The CDR3, as DNA: TGTGCCAGCAGCCCGCCCGGGGGGCGCGAACAGCCCCAGCATTTT.

The chain carries TRBV5-1 and TRBJ2-1; a possible D gene is TRBD2 (5 bases). This CDR3 is built from 18 residues. The germline V gene encodes CDR1 SGHRS and CDR2 YFSETQ. V shed 3 bases and J shed 4 bases, with 23 bases lying between them. CDR3 loop: CASSSEALVGVGYNEQFF. CDR3 DNA sequence: TGCGCCAGCAGCTCGGAGGCTCTTGTGGGAGTGGGTTACAATGAGCAGTTCTTC.

The chain links TRBV28 to TRBJ1-5; TRBD1 might be the D (5 bases). Trimming removed 2 bases from V and 7 bases from J, with 12 bases in between. In germline, CDR1 is MDHEN, CDR2 SYDVKM. There are 14 residues in the CDR3. The CDR3 DNA follows: TGTGCCAGCAGTTTAGAGGGGCTCTGGCAGCCCCAGCATTTT. Translation: CASSLEGLWQPQHF.